Listed below are T cell receptor beta chains from one sample, sequenced in a study of blood T cell repertoires in COVID-19. Measured with immunoSEQ multiplex PCR; TCRdb has only the in-frame clones, and not every one. The data contain around 260,000 clones, 80% to 95% of them singletons. Sequenced material: peripheral blood. The receptors here all came from a woman aged 25-40 years with COVID-19, enrolled during active disease. The CDR3 runs from the conserved cysteine through the conserved F or W. A D gene is named only where the DNA matches it firmly. Size values are once, few and many counts, or a class for expanded clones, and some rows have none.

>TRBV15|once|TRBJ1-3|TRBD1|15
TGTGCCACCAGCAGCGACAGGGCTTCTGGAAACACCATATATTTT
CATSSDRASGNTIYF
>TRBV28|-|TRBJ2-5|-|13
TGTGCCAGCAGTTTCGTTGTTTCAGAGACCCAGTACTTC
CASSFVVSETQYF
>TRBV5-4|-|TRBJ1-5|-|14
TGTGCCAGCAGCATCGACAGAAGCAATCAGCCCCAGCATTTT
CASSIDRSNQPQHF
>TRBV18|-|TRBJ2-3|TRBD2|14
TGTGCCAGCTCACGTGACGGGGGGACAGATACGCAGTATTTT
CASSRDGGTDTQYF
>TRBV6-2/TRBV6-3|-|TRBJ1-6|-|16
TGTGCCAGCAGCTCCAGCGGGCCAGATTATAATTCACCCCTCCACTTT
CASSSSGPDYNSPLHF
>TRBV5-1|-|TRBJ2-7|-|17
TGCGCCAGCAGCCTACACATCGCCAGCCTCGACACCTACGAGCAGTACTTC
CASSLHIASLDTYEQYF
>TRBV28|-|TRBJ2-1|-|14
TGTGCCAGCAGGCTTAGCGGTACGACCAATGAGCAGTTCTTC
CASRLSGTTNEQFF
>TRBV4-2|few|TRBJ2-1|-|17
TGTGCCAGCAGCCAAGAGTGGCACAGGGCTCCCTACAATGAGCAGTTCTTC
CASSQEWHRAPYNEQFF
>TRBV28|-|TRBJ2-2|-|15
TGTGCCAGCAGTTTAAAAGGAGGGGGCCCCGGGGAGCTGTTTTTT
CASSLKGGGPGELFF
>TRBV6-5|-|TRBJ2-5|-|16
TGTGCCAGCAGTTACGTAGCGGCCGAAGCCAAAGAGACCCAGTACTTC
CASSYVAAEAKETQYF
>TRBV28|-|TRBJ1-2|-|13
TGTGCCAGCAGTTTTGAATACCGGTATGGCTACACCTTC
CASSFEYRYGYTF
>TRBV5-1|-|TRBJ2-7|-|16
TGCGCCAGCAGCTTGGCTGGTACGGTGTCCTATTACGAGCAGTACTTC
CASSLAGTVSYYEQYF